Listed below are T cell receptor beta chains from one sample, sequenced in a study of T cell repertoires in cytomegalovirus infection. TCRdb independently ran MiXCR on the reads; one entry per CDR3 protein. The data hold hundreds of thousands of distinct CDR3 sequences, with about a third observed a single time. Sequencing used PBMCs. The receptors here all came from a human donor in good health (CMV status not recorded). Some clones in this sample may be carry-over from other donors' samples. The CDR3 runs from the conserved cysteine through the conserved F or W. Each record gives: V gene, J gene, D gene, clone size, CDR3 DNA, CDR3 protein. D genes are given only for firm matches. Only some rows state a clone size, as once, few, many or a class for expanded clones.

V: TRBV19
J: TRBJ2-2
D: .
size: few
DNA: TGTGCCAGTAGTATGCGGAGGCAGAACACCGGGGAGCTGTTTTTT
CDR3: CASSMRRQNTGELFF

V: TRBV14
J: TRBJ2-7
D: .
size: many
DNA: TGTGCCAGCAGCCAAGCCGGGTTTTCCTACGAGCAGTACTTC
CDR3: CASSQAGFSYEQYF

V: TRBV4-2
J: TRBJ2-3
D: TRBD1
size: .
DNA: TGTGCCAGCAGCCAAGCGACAGGGGGTAGCACAGATACGCAGTATTTT
CDR3: CASSQATGGSTDTQYF

V: TRBV12-3/TRBV12-4
J: TRBJ2-1
D: .
size: .
DNA: TGTGCCAGCAGTTTGGAGAGGGCAGGGGATACCTACAATGAGCAGTTCTTC
CDR3: CASSLERAGDTYNEQFF

V: TRBV19
J: TRBJ1-5
D: TRBD1
size: few
DNA: TGTGCCAGTAGGGATTCCCTGAGGGGGCCCGTCAATCAGCCCCAGCATTTT
CDR3: CASRDSLRGPVNQPQHF

V: TRBV6-5
J: TRBJ2-3
D: .
size: many
DNA: TGTGCCAGCAGTTCCAGACAGGGAGGTACAGATACGCAGTATTTT
CDR3: CASSSRQGGTDTQYF

V: TRBV2
J: TRBJ1-5
D: .
size: .
DNA: TGTGCCAGCGTCGGTATAGGCCCGGGGCAGCCCCAGCATTTT
CDR3: CASVGIGPGQPQHF

V: TRBV28
J: TRBJ1-2
D: .
size: few
DNA: TGTGCCAGCAGGGATAGCTGGGATGTCGATGGCTACACCTTC
CDR3: CASRDSWDVDGYTF

V: TRBV10-2
J: TRBJ2-6
D: TRBD2
size: few
DNA: TGCGCCAGCAGTGAGTCCGAGCGGGGTTTTGGCGTCCTGACTTTC
CDR3: CASSESERGFGVLTF

V: TRBV5-1
J: TRBJ2-5
D: TRBD1
size: few
DNA: TGCGCCAGCAGTTCGTCCAGGGGGCAGAGGGGAGAGACCCAGTACTTC
CDR3: CASSSSRGQRGETQYF

V: TRBV7-9
J: TRBJ2-7
D: TRBD1
size: few
DNA: TGTGCCAGCAGCTGGACAGGGGTGAACGAGCAGTACTTC
CDR3: CASSWTGVNEQYF

V: TRBV7-6
J: TRBJ2-5
D: .
size: .
DNA: TGTGCCAGCAGCTCCTCAGACAGGCGGATAGAAGCGATTCAAGAGACCCAGTACTTC
CDR3: CASSSSDRRIEAIQETQYF

V: TRBV7-6
J: TRBJ1-4
D: TRBD1
size: few
DNA: TGTGCCAGCAGCCCAGGGACAGTTTATAATGAAAAACTGTTTTTT
CDR3: CASSPGTVYNEKLFF

V: TRBV7-8
J: TRBJ2-5
D: .
size: many
DNA: TGTGCCAGCAGCCCCTTTAGGAGGGCCCAAGAGACCCAGTACTTC
CDR3: CASSPFRRAQETQYF

V: TRBV5-1
J: TRBJ2-2
D: .
size: few
DNA: TGCGCCAGCAGCTTCGTCTGGGAGAACACCGGGGAGCTGTTTTTT
CDR3: CASSFVWENTGELFF

V: TRBV2
J: TRBJ2-7
D: .
size: few
DNA: TGTGCCAGCAGTGCGAGCGCGGCCAAAAGCTCCTACGAGCAGTACTTC
CDR3: CASSASAAKSSYEQYF

V: TRBV4-3
J: TRBJ1-2
D: TRBD1
size: few
DNA: TGCGCCAGCAGCCACAATCAGGGGGCCCGGACTAACTATGGCTACACCTTC
CDR3: CASSHNQGARTNYGYTF

V: TRBV12-3/TRBV12-4
J: TRBJ1-4
D: .
size: many
DNA: TGTGCCAGCAGGCCGGGACCGCCAGCTTCGGCTAAAGAAAAACTGTTTTTT
CDR3: CASRPGPPASAKEKLFF

V: TRBV5-4
J: TRBJ1-1
D: .
size: .
DNA: TGTGCCAGCAGCCCCTCCCCGAACATACGGAACACTGAAGCTTTCTTT
CDR3: CASSPSPNIRNTEAFF

V: TRBV7-9
J: TRBJ1-2
D: .
size: .
DNA: TGTGCCAGCAGCTCCCCGGGGCGGGGTGGCTACACCTTC
CDR3: CASSSPGRGGYTF

V: TRBV6-2/TRBV6-3
J: TRBJ2-1
D: .
size: few
DNA: TGTGCCAGCAGTCCCGTCTTGGGCTCCTACAATGAGCAGTTCTTC
CDR3: CASSPVLGSYNEQFF

V: TRBV7-9
J: TRBJ1-2
D: .
size: many
DNA: TGTGCCAGCAGCTTAGCTCCGGGACCGAAGCTCTATGGCTACACCTTC
CDR3: CASSLAPGPKLYGYTF

V: TRBV28
J: TRBJ2-5
D: .
size: few
DNA: TGTGCCAGCAGCCAACTAATCGGTCTGCAAGAGACCCAGTACTTC
CDR3: CASSQLIGLQETQYF

V: TRBV5-5
J: TRBJ2-5
D: TRBD2
size: few
DNA: TGTGCCAGCAGCCCGGGGCGCGGCGGGGGGGCGGAAGAGACCCAGTACTTC
CDR3: CASSPGRGGGAEETQYF

V: TRBV7-9
J: TRBJ2-1
D: .
size: few
DNA: TGTGCCAGCAGCTCGTTATTTACGGTCTCTAATGAGCAGTTCTTC
CDR3: CASSSLFTVSNEQFF

V: TRBV7-9
J: TRBJ1-3
D: .
size: many
DNA: TGTGCCAGCAGCCCGACGGTCTCTGGAAACACCATATATTTT
CDR3: CASSPTVSGNTIYF

V: TRBV5-8
J: TRBJ2-3
D: .
size: once
DNA: TGTGCCAGCAGCTTTCAATGGGGAGATACGCAGTATTTT
CDR3: CASSFQWGDTQYF

V: TRBV6-1
J: TRBJ1-1
D: .
size: few
DNA: TGTGCCAGCAGTGAAGGGAGGGCGCGCAACACTGAAGCTTTCTTT
CDR3: CASSEGRARNTEAFF

V: TRBV28
J: TRBJ1-5
D: TRBD1
size: .
DNA: TGTGCCAGCAGTAACAGCCCCGGGACAGAAAGAAATCAGCCCCAGCATTTT
CDR3: CASSNSPGTERNQPQHF

V: TRBV7-6
J: TRBJ2-3
D: .
size: .
DNA: TGTGCCAGCAGCTCCTCCTACGGAGATACGCAGTTTTTT
CDR3: CASSSSYGDTQFF

V: TRBV11-2
J: TRBJ2-3
D: .
size: .
DNA: TGTGCCACGGGGCAGGGGACAGATACGCAGTATTTT
CDR3: CATGQGTDTQYF

V: TRBV28
J: TRBJ2-1
D: TRBD1
size: .
DNA: TGTGCCAGCGGCCGGACAGGTACCTACAATGAGCAGTTCTTC
CDR3: CASGRTGTYNEQFF

V: TRBV6-1
J: TRBJ1-5
D: .
size: few
DNA: TGTGCCAGCAGGAGGACAAACCCCAATCAGCCCCAGCATTTT
CDR3: CASRRTNPNQPQHF

V: TRBV7-2
J: TRBJ2-6
D: TRBD1
size: few
DNA: TGTGCCAGCAGCTTAGCGTACCGACAGGGAAACATCTCTGGGGCCAACGTCCTGACTTTC
CDR3: CASSLAYRQGNISGANVLTF

V: TRBV19
J: TRBJ1-2
D: .
size: few
DNA: TGTGCCAGTAGTATAGATGGAGGGAGAGATGGCTACACCTTC
CDR3: CASSIDGGRDGYTF

V: TRBV12-3/TRBV12-4
J: TRBJ2-5
D: TRBD2
size: few
DNA: TGTGCCAGCAGTTGGGGACTAGCGGGGGAAGAGACCCAGTACTTC
CDR3: CASSWGLAGEETQYF

V: TRBV7-3
J: TRBJ2-3
D: TRBD2
size: .
DNA: TGTACCAGCAGTCTAGCGGGGGGTTTGAGCACAGATACGCAGTATTTT
CDR3: CTSSLAGGLSTDTQYF

V: TRBV28
J: TRBJ2-7
D: TRBD1
size: few
DNA: TGTGCCAGCAACACTGCGGGGACAGGGGGCAACGAGCAGTACTTC
CDR3: CASNTAGTGGNEQYF

V: TRBV6-2/TRBV6-3
J: TRBJ1-1
D: .
size: few
DNA: TGTGCCAGCAGTTACTCAGGGTACAGGACATTTAGAACTGAAGCTTTCTTT
CDR3: CASSYSGYRTFRTEAFF

V: TRBV5-6
J: TRBJ1-4
D: .
size: few
DNA: TGTGCCAGCAGCTCGGAACAGGGAAGCTTGTCTGAAAAACTGTTTTTT
CDR3: CASSSEQGSLSEKLFF

V: TRBV7-2
J: TRBJ2-1
D: .
size: many
DNA: TGTGCCAGCAGCCGGAGGGGGGGCTCCTACAATGAGCAGTTCTTC
CDR3: CASSRRGGSYNEQFF

V: TRBV4-3
J: TRBJ2-6
D: .
size: few
DNA: TGCGCCAGCAGCCAAGATCGGATTGGCTTCGTCCTGACTTTC
CDR3: CASSQDRIGFVLTF

V: TRBV4-1
J: TRBJ1-6
D: .
size: .
DNA: TGCGCCAGCAGCCAGGGTCTCTATAATTCACCCCTCCACTTT
CDR3: CASSQGLYNSPLHF

V: TRBV7-6
J: TRBJ1-3
D: TRBD1
size: .
DNA: TGTGCCAGCAGCTTTCCAACAGGGGGCACTGGAAACACCATATATTTT
CDR3: CASSFPTGGTGNTIYF

V: TRBV7-2
J: TRBJ2-2
D: .
size: many
DNA: TGTGCCAGCAGCTCCAATAACATAAACACCGGGGAGCTGTTTTTT
CDR3: CASSSNNINTGELFF

V: TRBV11-3
J: TRBJ1-3
D: .
size: few
DNA: TGTGCCAGCAGCTTCGCCCCAGGGTCTGGAAACACCATATATTTT
CDR3: CASSFAPGSGNTIYF

V: TRBV15
J: TRBJ1-6
D: .
size: .
DNA: TGTGCCACCAGCAGAGACCTCACCGTTTCACCCCTCCACTTT
CDR3: CATSRDLTVSPLHF

V: TRBV6-5
J: TRBJ1-2
D: .
size: few
DNA: TGTGCCAGCAGTTACTTAGCTAACTATGGCTACACCTTC
CDR3: CASSYLANYGYTF

V: TRBV7-6
J: TRBJ2-7
D: TRBD1
size: few
DNA: TGTGCCAGCAGCTCCGCCGACAGGGGGAGCGTCTACGAGCAGTACTTC
CDR3: CASSSADRGSVYEQYF

V: TRBV12-3/TRBV12-4
J: TRBJ2-1
D: .
size: many
DNA: TGTGCCAGCAGTTTGATTGGTAATGAGCAGTTCTTC
CDR3: CASSLIGNEQFF

V: TRBV19
J: TRBJ2-1
D: .
size: .
DNA: TGTGCAAGTGGGCAGGGTAGCGATGAGCAGTTCTTC
CDR3: CASGQGSDEQFF